This T cell receptor (beta chain) was captured in a study of blood T cell repertoires in COVID-19. Study-wide background: Samples representing acute and convalescent COVID-19 were sourced from the United States, Italy and Spain. The analysed material was cDNA or gDNA that came from T cells, B-cell-depleted T cells, or PBMCs.

The sample holds one count of this clone. In the study's own analysis: Reference gene primer amplification yielded estimated nucleated cell counts. Repertoires were generated with immunoSEQ multiplex PCR, while TCRdb's copy carries only in-frame clones and drops some. The V and J calls and the clone size are those of that table, but D and trimming were determined from the DNA. This sample carries roughly 95,000 clones, 82% of them seen once, and the ten largest clones take 6% to 7.5%. Trimming shortened V by 6 bases and J by 5 bases, and 10 bases separated the two germline ends. CDR1 MRHNA and CDR2 SNTAGT come from the germline V gene. The CDR3 length is 13 residues.

Material: peripheral blood. This TCR was recovered from a man aged 50-60 years with active or convalescent COVID-19. The genes are TRBV6-4 and TRBJ2-2; TRBD1 might be the D (6 bases). CDR3 coding DNA: TGTGCCAGCAGACAGGGTACGACCGGGGAGCTGTTTTTT. It is translated as CASRQGTTGELFF.